Listed here are 12 T cell receptor beta chains from one sample, sequenced in a study of shared clonotypes between healthy human individuals. The protocol was immunoSEQ multiplex PCR, while the TCRdb copy is restricted to in-frame clones and leaves out a portion. The data show 100,000 or so clones, with roughly half seen just once and more than 12% held by the top ten. The sequenced sample was PBMCs. These receptors were collected from a woman aged 40 to 50 in good health. Some clones in this sample may be carry-over from other donors' samples.

This clone appeared many times. This chain links TRBV10-3 with TRBJ1-4; possible D gene TRBD1, 5 bases. Germline values: CDR1 ENHRY, CDR2 SYGVKD. This CDR3 contains 17 residues. Trimming cost V 1 base and J 4 bases, with 16 bases left between them. The CDR3 DNA follows: TGTGCCATCAGTGAGTGGGGGAGAGGACCGAATAATGAAAAACTGTTTTTT. It encodes CAISEWGRGPNNEKLFF.

This clone was detected a few times. The chain carries TRBV4-2 and TRBJ2-5; weak D call: TRBD2 (6 bases). Germline CDR1 LGHNA, CDR2 YNFKEQ. Trimming pared 5 bases from V and 1 base from J, leaving 11 bases between. The CDR3 sequence is 14 residues long. CDR3 nucleotide sequence: TGTGCCAGCAGCACCGGACTACCCCAAGAGACCCAGTACTTC. The encoded protein is CASSTGLPQETQYF.

The V gene is TRBV30, the J gene TRBJ2-1; TRBD2 might be the D (6 bases). The CDR3 loop spans 14 amino acids. V lost 0 bases to trimming and J lost 6 bases, with 12 bases between them. Per the germline V gene, CDR1 is GTSNPN and CDR2 is SVGIG (reference sequence). The CDR3 DNA sequence: TGTGCCTGGAGTGTAGGAGGGCCTAGCAATGAGCAGTTCTTC. It is translated as CAWSVGGPSNEQFF.

The chain is built from TRBV9 and TRBJ2-1; D may be TRBD1 or TRBD2 (5 bases each). The ends were cut back, 4 bases at V and 2 bases at J, with 13 bases in the middle. Germline assignment: CDR1 SGDLS and CDR2 YYNGEE. The CDR3 consists of 15 residues. CDR3 sequence: CASSWGYPPYNEQFF. The CDR3 nucleotides read TGTGCCAGCAGCTGGGGGTACCCACCCTACAATGAGCAGTTCTTC.

The chain links TRBV10-2 to TRBJ2-1, with TRBD2 matching 10 bases. Germline V gene data show CDR1 as WSHSY and CDR2 as SAAADI. This CDR3 spans 14 amino acids. V was clipped by 6 bases and J by 10 bases; unmatched bases: 9. The CDR3 sequence: CASRGAGGFWEQFF. CDR3 DNA sequence: TGCGCCAGCAGGGGAGCGGGAGGGTTTTGGGAGCAGTTCTTC.

This clone occurred once. The chain recombines TRBV28 with TRBJ1-5; D remains ambiguous. The CDR3 has 16 amino acids. The V end was cut by 6 bases, the J end by 1 base, with 16 bases between. Germline V lookup: CDR1 MDHEN, CDR2 SYDVKM. The CDR3 nucleotides read TGTGCCAGCAGCCTGATCGCAGGTGGGAGCAATCAGCCCCAGCATTTT. Amino acids: CASSLIAGGSNQPQHF.

The rearrangement links TRBV5-4 to TRBJ2-5; 13 bases agree with TRBD2. The ends lost 4 bases at V and 4 bases at J; junction bases unmatched: 10. Germline V gene data show CDR1 as SGHNT and CDR2 as YYREEE (reference sequence). The CDR3 covers 17 residues. CDR3 bases: TGTGCCAGCAGCATGGGGGGACTAGCGGGACGTTTAGAGACCCAGTACTTC. Protein sequence: CASSMGGLAGRLETQYF.

This clone was counted many times. This sequence joins TRBV10-2 and TRBJ1-1; D unresolved. Trimming cost V 6 bases and J 5 bases, with 7 bases left between them. CDR3 size: 11 residues. Germline V gene data show CDR1 as WSHSY and CDR2 as SAAADI. The CDR3 sequence: CASRGDTEAFF. The CDR3 DNA is TGCGCCAGCAGAGGAGATACTGAAGCTTTCTTT.

The table lists this clone with a few counts. The rearrangement uses TRBV27 and TRBJ2-7, with 8 bases aligning to TRBD1. The CDR3 extends over 17 amino acids. V dropped 7 bases and J dropped 0; count of bases not matched to a gene: 14. Germline V lookup: CDR1 MNHEY, CDR2 SMNVEV (reference sequence). The CDR3: CASTTRRGPFPSYEQYF. Written as DNA, the CDR3 is TGTGCCAGCACTACCCGCAGGGGGCCCTTCCCCTCCTACGAGCAGTACTTC.

The V call is TRBV10-2, the J call TRBJ2-3; the D call may be TRBD1 or TRBD2 (5 bases each). V gave up 8 bases and J gave up 3 bases, with 15 bases separating them. The CDR3 has 14 amino acids. Per germline, CDR1 WSHSY and CDR2 SAAADI. CDR3 bases: TGCGCCAGCTCACCGGGGCTTTTAACAGATACGCAGTATTTT. It specifies CASSPGLLTDTQYF.

There are a few counts of this clone. This chain links TRBV28 with TRBJ2-7, with D perhaps TRBD1 (5 bases). Germline CDR1 and CDR2: MDHEN and SYDVKM. The length of the CDR3 is 13 residues. V lost 4 bases to trimming and J lost 7 bases, with 14 bases between them. Here the CDR3 DNA reads TGTGCCAGCAGTTCATACAGGTTCTGGGAGCAGTACTTC. As protein: CASSSYRFWEQYF.

The V and J genes are TRBV11-2 and TRBJ2-5; 9 nucleotides match TRBD2. V trimming: 1 base; J trimming: 9 bases; junction bases outside the gene matches: 12. This CDR3 has 16 residues. Germline lookup yields CDR1 SGHAT and CDR2 FQNNGV. The CDR3 DNA sequence: TGTGCCAGCAGCTTAGCGGGGGGACTAGCTCTTGGGCCCCAGTACTTC. This encodes CASSLAGGLALGPQYF.